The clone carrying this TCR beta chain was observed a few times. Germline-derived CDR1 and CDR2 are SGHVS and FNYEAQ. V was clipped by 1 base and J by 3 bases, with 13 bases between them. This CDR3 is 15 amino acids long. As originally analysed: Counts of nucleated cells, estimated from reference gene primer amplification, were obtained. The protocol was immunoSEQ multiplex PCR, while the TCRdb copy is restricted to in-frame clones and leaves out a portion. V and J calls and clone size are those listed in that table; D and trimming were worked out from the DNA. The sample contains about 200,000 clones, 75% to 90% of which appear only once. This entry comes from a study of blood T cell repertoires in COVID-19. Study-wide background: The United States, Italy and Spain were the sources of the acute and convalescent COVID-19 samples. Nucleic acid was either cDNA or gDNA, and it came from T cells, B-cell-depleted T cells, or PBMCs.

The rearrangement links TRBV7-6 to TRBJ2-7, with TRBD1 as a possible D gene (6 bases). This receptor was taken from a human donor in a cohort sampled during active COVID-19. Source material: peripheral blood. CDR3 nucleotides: TGTGCCAGCAGCTTAGAAACAGGGCAAATCTACGAGCAGTACTTC. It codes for CASSLETGQIYEQYF.